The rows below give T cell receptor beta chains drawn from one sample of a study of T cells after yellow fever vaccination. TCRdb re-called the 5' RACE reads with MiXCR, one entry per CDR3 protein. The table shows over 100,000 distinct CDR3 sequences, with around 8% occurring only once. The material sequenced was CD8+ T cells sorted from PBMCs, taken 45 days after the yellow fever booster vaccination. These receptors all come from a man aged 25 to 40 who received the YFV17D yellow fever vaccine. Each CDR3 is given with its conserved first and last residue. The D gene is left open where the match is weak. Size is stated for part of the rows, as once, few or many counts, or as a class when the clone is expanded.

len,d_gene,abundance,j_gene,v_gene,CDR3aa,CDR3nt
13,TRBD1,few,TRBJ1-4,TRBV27,CASSFQGGGKLFF,TGTGCCAGCAGTTTCCAGGGGGGTGGGAAACTGTTTTTT
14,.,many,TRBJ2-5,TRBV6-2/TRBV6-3,CASSSGTPAQPQYF,TGTGCCAGCAGTTCCGGGACCCCCGCGCAGCCCCAGTACTTC
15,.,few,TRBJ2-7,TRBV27,CASSPPQGGVYEQYF,TGTGCCAGCAGTCCCCCCCAGGGAGGAGTTTACGAGCAGTACTTC
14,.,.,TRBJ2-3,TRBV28,CASSLGSLTDTQYF,TGTGCCAGCAGTCTCGGATCTCTCACAGATACGCAGTATTTT
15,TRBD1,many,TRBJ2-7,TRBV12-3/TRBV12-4,CASSYGGTGDYEQYF,TGTGCCAGCAGTTACGGCGGGACAGGGGACTACGAGCAGTACTTC
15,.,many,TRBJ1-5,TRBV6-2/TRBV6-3,CASSLVGGGNQPQHF,TGTGCCAGCAGCCTCGTGGGGGGCGGCAATCAGCCCCAGCATTTT
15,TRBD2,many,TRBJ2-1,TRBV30,CAWSILRGGYNEQFF,TGTGCCTGGAGCATTCTGCGGGGGGGGTACAATGAGCAGTTCTTC
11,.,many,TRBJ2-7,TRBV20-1,CSVGLTYEQYF,TGCAGTGTCGGCCTAACCTACGAGCAGTACTTC
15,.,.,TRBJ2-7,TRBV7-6,CASSSLAGLNYEQYF,TGTGCCAGCAGCTCCCTTGCGGGGCTGAACTACGAGCAGTACTTC
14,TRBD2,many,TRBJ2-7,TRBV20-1,CSAPGLPGGSEQYF,TGCAGTGCTCCGGGGCTTCCGGGAGGTTCCGAGCAGTACTTC
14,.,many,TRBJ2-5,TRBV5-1,CASSPTGLQETQYF,TGCGCCAGCAGCCCGACGGGGCTCCAAGAGACCCAGTACTTC
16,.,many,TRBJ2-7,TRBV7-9,CASSLDVGLDPYEQYF,TGTGCCAGCAGCTTAGATGTCGGCCTAGATCCTTACGAGCAGTACTTC
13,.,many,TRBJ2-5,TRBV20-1,CSARTEARRAQYF,TGCAGTGCTAGAACGGAGGCGCGTAGGGCCCAGTACTTC
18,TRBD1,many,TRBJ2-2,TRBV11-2,CASSLPQTGSYNTGELFF,TGTGCCAGCAGCTTACCCCAGACAGGGAGTTATAACACCGGGGAGCTGTTTTTT
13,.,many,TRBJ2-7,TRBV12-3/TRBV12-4,CASSFGQPYEQYF,TGTGCCAGCAGTTTCGGGCAGCCCTACGAGCAGTACTTC
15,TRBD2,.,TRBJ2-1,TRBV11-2,CASSPAGGRGDEQFF,TGTGCCAGCAGCCCGGCGGGAGGTCGAGGGGATGAGCAGTTCTTC
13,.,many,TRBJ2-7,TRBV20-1,CSALPTEDYEQYF,TGCAGTGCTCTCCCGACAGAAGACTACGAGCAGTACTTC
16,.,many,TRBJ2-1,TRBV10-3,CAISETGHSSYNEQFF,TGTGCCATCAGTGAGACAGGGCATAGCTCCTACAATGAGCAGTTCTTC
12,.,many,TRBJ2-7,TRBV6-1,CASSVTVYEQYF,TGTGCCAGCAGTGTGACAGTTTACGAGCAGTACTTC
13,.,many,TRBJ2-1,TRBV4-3,CASSQGSGNEQFF,TGCGCCAGCAGCCAAGGTTCAGGCAATGAGCAGTTCTTC
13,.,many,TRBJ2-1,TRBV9,CASSVGSYNEQFF,TGTGCCAGCAGCGTAGGCAGCTACAATGAGCAGTTCTTC
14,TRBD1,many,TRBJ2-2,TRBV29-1,CSALTGENTGELFF,TGCAGCGCCCTGACAGGGGAGAACACCGGGGAGCTGTTTTTT
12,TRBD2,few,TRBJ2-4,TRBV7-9,CASERERNIQYF,TGTGCCAGCGAGCGGGAGAGAAACATTCAGTACTTC
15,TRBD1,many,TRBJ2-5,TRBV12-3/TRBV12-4,CASSPTDRGEETQYF,TGTGCCAGCAGTCCTACCGACAGGGGCGAAGAGACCCAGTACTTC
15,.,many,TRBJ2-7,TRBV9,CASSVEGGDTYEQYF,TGTGCCAGCAGCGTAGAGGGAGGGGACACCTACGAGCAGTACTTC
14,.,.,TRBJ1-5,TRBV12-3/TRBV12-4,CASSVTGRVQPQHF,TGTGCCAGCAGTGTCACAGGGCGTGTGCAGCCCCAGCATTTT